This T cell receptor (beta chain) was profiled in a study of blood T cell repertoires in COVID-19. This CDR3 is built from 12 residues. Germline lookup yields CDR1 SGHTA and CDR2 FQGNSA. The germline V and J ends were trimmed by 8 bases and 9 bases, with 11 bases remaining between them. The repertoire was sequenced with immunoSEQ multiplex PCR; TCRdb's copy has only in-frame clones and lacks some. The repertoire holds approximately 97,000 clones, with approximately 86% as singletons. The sample comprised peripheral blood. This TCR was recovered from an elderly woman with acute or convalescent COVID-19. The chain carries TRBV7-2 and TRBJ1-6; D gene uncertain. CDR3 sequence: CASGPYGSPLHF. The CDR3 bases are TGTGCCAGCGGGCCTTATGGTTCACCCCTCCACTTT.